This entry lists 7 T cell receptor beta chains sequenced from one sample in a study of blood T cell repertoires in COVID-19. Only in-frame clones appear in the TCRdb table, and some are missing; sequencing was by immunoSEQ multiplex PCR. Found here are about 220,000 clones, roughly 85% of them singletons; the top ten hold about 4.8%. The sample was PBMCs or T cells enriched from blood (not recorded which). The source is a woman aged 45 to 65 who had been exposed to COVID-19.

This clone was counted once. Written as DNA, the CDR3 is TGTGCCAGCAGCGATGCCGGCACTGAAGCTTTCTTT. Protein product: CASSDAGTEAFF. This rearrangement joins TRBV7-9 to TRBJ1-1; D gene unclear. The CDR3 length is 12 residues. Germline-derived CDR1 and CDR2 are SEHNR and FQNEAQ (reference sequence). V was cut by 5 bases and J by 4 bases, with 8 bases left in between.

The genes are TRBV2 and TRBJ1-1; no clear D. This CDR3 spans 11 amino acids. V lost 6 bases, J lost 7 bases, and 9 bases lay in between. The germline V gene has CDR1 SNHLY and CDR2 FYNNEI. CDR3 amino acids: CASRTQDEAFF. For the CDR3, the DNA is TGTGCCAGCAGGACCCAGGATGAAGCTTTCTTT.

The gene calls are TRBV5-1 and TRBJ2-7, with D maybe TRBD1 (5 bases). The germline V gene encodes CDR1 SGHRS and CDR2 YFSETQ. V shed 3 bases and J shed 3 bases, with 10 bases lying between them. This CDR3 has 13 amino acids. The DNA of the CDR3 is TGCGCCAGCAGCTCCATAGGGGACTACGAGCAGTACTTC. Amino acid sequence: CASSSIGDYEQYF.

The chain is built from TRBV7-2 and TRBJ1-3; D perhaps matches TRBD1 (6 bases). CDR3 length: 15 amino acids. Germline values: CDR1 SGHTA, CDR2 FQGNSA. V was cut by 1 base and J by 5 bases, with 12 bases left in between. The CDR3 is CASSLVRDNRNTIYF. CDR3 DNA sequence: TGTGCCAGCAGCTTAGTCCGGGACAATCGAAACACCATATATTTT.

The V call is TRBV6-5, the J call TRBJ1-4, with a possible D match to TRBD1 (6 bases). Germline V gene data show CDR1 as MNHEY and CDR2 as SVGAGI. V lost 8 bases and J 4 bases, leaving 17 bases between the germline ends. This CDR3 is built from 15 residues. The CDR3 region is CASSIGGQGNEKLFF. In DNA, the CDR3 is TGTGCCAGCTCCATCGGGGGGCAGGGTAATGAAAAACTGTTTTTT.

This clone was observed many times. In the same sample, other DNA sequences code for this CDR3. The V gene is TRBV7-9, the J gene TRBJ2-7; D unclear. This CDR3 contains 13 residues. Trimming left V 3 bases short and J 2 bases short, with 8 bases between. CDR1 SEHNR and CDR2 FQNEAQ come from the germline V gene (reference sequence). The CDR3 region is CASSLGSTYEQYF. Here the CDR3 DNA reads TGTGCCAGCAGCTTGGGCTCGACCTACGAGCAGTACTTC.

This CDR3 reads CASLTGQGAKLRGTEAFF. Written as DNA, the CDR3 is TGTGCCAGCCTAACTGGGCAGGGGGCGAAATTAAGGGGCACTGAAGCTTTCTTT. V gene TRBV28 combines with J gene TRBJ1-1; 8 nucleotides align to TRBD1. The length of the CDR3 is 18 residues. Germline loops: CDR1 MDHEN, CDR2 SYDVKM. J gave up 4 bases and V 8 bases, and 21 bases lay outside the gene matches.